The clone carrying this TCR beta chain showed up just once. What it recognizes is unknown. V lost 4 bases, J lost 2 bases, and 14 bases stayed unmatched. Germline-derived CDR1 and CDR2 are SEHNR and FQNEAQ (reference sequence). This CDR3 contains 18 residues. The data were taken from a study of blood T cell dynamics during melanoma immunotherapy. Study-wide background: Metastatic melanoma patients received first-line pembrolizumab or nivolumab plus ipilimumab.

The study's findings and limits: Whether repertoire-driving clones were melanoma-specific could not be determined.

Sequencing used immunoSEQ multiplex PCR; TCRdb keeps in-frame clones, though not all of them. The sample shows some 9,900 clones, 75% to 90% of them seen only once. Sample time point: pre-treatment baseline. Prior systemic cancer therapy, immunosuppressant use and other active malignancies excluded patients. The sequence was collected from a human donor with melanoma. The material was blood, obtained from a patient treated with checkpoint blockade. V gene TRBV7-9 combines with J gene TRBJ2-3; 8 bases fit TRBD1. As DNA, the CDR3 is TGTGCCAGCAGCTACCCAATCACAGGGGGTCATGCCACAGATACGCAGTATTTT. It is translated as CASSYPITGGHATDTQYF.